The 5 T cell receptor beta chains below all came from one sample that was sequenced in a study of PD-L1 blockade in urothelial cancer. The assay was immunoSEQ multiplex PCR, and TCRdb's table has in-frame clones only and misses some. The sample has approximately 71,000 clones, 70% to 90% seen once. The specimen comprised PBMCs, sampled around atezolizumab (anti-PD-L1) treatment. These receptors were obtained from a man aged 55 to 70 with urothelial cancer.

The gene calls are TRBV4-3 and TRBJ2-7, with D possibly matching TRBD2 (6 bases). V was shortened by 0 bases and J by 1 base, with 13 bases between the two germline ends. The CDR3 length is 16 residues. Germline V gene sequence: CDR1 LGHNA, CDR2 YSLEER. Here the CDR3 DNA reads TGCGCCAGCAGCCAAGATATCGGGGGTAGTTCCTACGAGCAGTACTTC. Its translation is CASSQDIGGSSYEQYF.

The chain couples TRBV19 to TRBJ2-3; no clear D gene. V was cut by 5 bases and J by 5 bases, with 8 bases left in between. This CDR3 region has 12 residues. Looked up from germline, CDR1 is LNHDA and CDR2 is SQIVND (reference sequence). In DNA, the CDR3 is TGTGCCAGTAGTTCTATCCTAGATACGCAGTATTTT. This gives the protein CASSSILDTQYF.

V gene TRBV6-1 combines with J gene TRBJ1-4; TRBD1 might be the D (6 bases). The germline V gene has CDR1 MNHNS and CDR2 SASEGT. V was clipped by 4 bases and J by 7 bases, with 10 bases between them. CDR3 length: 13 residues. The CDR3, as DNA: TGTGCCAGCAGTGTCCCAGGGGCTGAAAAACTGTTTTTT. As protein: CASSVPGAEKLFF.

The V gene is TRBV28, the J gene TRBJ1-3, with a weak D call TRBD1 (6 bases). With 1 base removed from V and 1 base from J, the gap between germline ends came to 14 bases. Germline loops: CDR1 MDHEN, CDR2 SYDVKM. The CDR3 sequence is 17 residues long. The CDR3 nucleotides read TGTGCCAGCAGTTTATCTACAGGGCGGAGGTCTGGAAACACCATATATTTT. This codes for CASSLSTGRRSGNTIYF.

The V call is TRBV4-1, the J call TRBJ2-1; D might be TRBD2 (6 bases). Germline V gene sequence: CDR1 MGHRA, CDR2 YSYEKL. The CDR3 extends over 15 amino acids. V lost 1 base to trimming and J lost 7 bases, with 14 bases between them. The CDR3 reads CASSQVGGRVNEQFF. DNA of the CDR3: TGCGCCAGCAGCCAAGTTGGGGGGAGAGTTAATGAGCAGTTCTTC.